The present T cell receptor (beta chain) was sequenced within a study of T cell responses to AZD1222 COVID-19 vaccine. In the study overall: Second doses were pooled across both intervals (about 4 or about 12 weeks).

Study outcomes and limitations: Clonal diversity was possibly underestimated, and white British individuals and females predominated among donors.

Germline CDR1 SGHAT, CDR2 FQNNGV. The CDR3 loop spans 15 amino acids. V lost 2 bases, J lost 1 base, and 8 bases lay in between. Assay: immunoSEQ multiplex PCR; the TCRdb copy retains only in-frame clones and omits some. The data hold over 150,000 clones, with 75% to 95% observed a single time. With respect to this clone: As yet, its antigen is unknown.

This clonotype was sampled from an adult in good health. The source material was peripheral blood, sampled on day 0 of AZD1222 vaccination. The chain employs TRBV11-2 and TRBJ2-2, with D uncertain. As DNA, the CDR3 is TGTGCCAGCAGCTTATCTCAACTGAACACCGGGGAGCTGTTTTTT. Protein product: CASSLSQLNTGELFF.